A single sample gave rise to the 2 T cell receptor beta chains below, sequenced in a study of blood T cell repertoires in COVID-19. The table came from immunoSEQ multiplex PCR; TCRdb's copy has only in-frame clones and leaves some out. This table has approximately 190,000 clones, 84% appearing once. Sequenced sample: peripheral blood. The origin of the receptors is a human donor in a cohort sampled during active COVID-19.

The chain is built from TRBV28 and TRBJ2-6; 7 bases are a match to TRBD1. Germline CDR1 MDHEN, CDR2 SYDVKM. The CDR3 has 17 residues. With 8 bases clipped from V and 0 bases from J, the junction kept 10 bases outside the gene matches. The DNA for the CDR3 is TGTGCCAGCGGGGTTTCCGGGACAGACTCTGGGGCCAACGTCCTGACTTTC. Residues: CASGVSGTDSGANVLTF.

The gene calls are TRBV28 and TRBJ1-2, with TRBD1 matching over 7 bases. Germline lookup yields CDR1 MDHEN and CDR2 SYDVKM. V lost 8 bases, J lost 3 bases, and 9 bases stayed unmatched. This CDR3 region has 14 residues. CDR3 nucleotides: TGTGCCAGCTCCGCCCCAGGGGGTCACTATGGCTACACCTTC. This encodes CASSAPGGHYGYTF.